These T cell receptor beta chains were read from a single sample in a study of cytomegalovirus exposure and HLA in healthy donors. The table came from immunoSEQ multiplex PCR; TCRdb's copy has only in-frame clones and leaves some out. The sample contains about 170,000 clones, around four fifths of which appear only once. Input material: PBMCs. These receptors were collected from a female donor in good health and CMV-seronegative. The CDR3 runs from the conserved cysteine through the conserved F or W. The D gene is left open where the match is weak. Clone size is not always given. Where it is, it says once, few, many or a class for expanded clones.

TRBD1 TRBJ1-1 TRBV15 NA CATSRDRAGGTEAFF TGTGCCACCAGCAGAGATAGGGCAGGGGGCACTGAAGCTTTCTTT
NA TRBJ2-3 TRBV13 NA CASSLQGSLNTDTQYF TGTGCCAGCAGCTTACAGGGCAGTTTAAACACAGATACGCAGTATTTT
TRBD2 TRBJ2-7 TRBV6-1 few CASSEVTSGSYEQYF TGTGCCAGCAGTGAAGTGACTAGCGGATCCTACGAGCAGTACTTC
NA TRBJ2-5 TRBV28 few CASTGLRGGVQYF TGTGCCAGCACGGGACTGCGAGGAGGGGTCCAGTACTTC
NA TRBJ2-5 TRBV28 NA CASSYGEGGETQYF TGTGCCAGCAGTTACGGGGAGGGGGGAGAGACCCAGTACTTC
TRBD1 TRBJ1-5 TRBV28 NA CASSPSSHFQGEKSNQPQHF TGTGCCAGCAGCCCGTCCTCCCACTTCCAGGGGGAAAAAAGCAATCAGCCCCAGCATTTT
NA TRBJ1-1 TRBV5-4 NA CASSSKGLKAFF TGTGCCAGCAGCTCGAAGGGACTTAAAGCTTTCTTT
TRBD1 TRBJ1-1 TRBV7-3 NA CASSLTATGMNTEAFF TGTGCCAGCAGCTTAACGGCGACAGGGATGAACACTGAAGCTTTCTTT
TRBD1 TRBJ1-2 TRBV7-2 NA CASRRDRRFYGYTF TGTGCCAGCAGACGGGACAGGAGATTCTATGGCTACACCTTC
NA TRBJ1-1 TRBV30 NA CAWSPSPRGTEAFF TGTGCCTGGTCCCCCTCTCCTAGGGGGACTGAAGCTTTCTTT
NA TRBJ2-5 TRBV5-1 NA CASSPENTRGTQYF TGCGCCAGCAGCCCTGAGAATACAAGAGGGACCCAGTACTTC